This T cell receptor (beta chain) was profiled in a study of cytomegalovirus exposure and HLA in healthy donors. This CDR3 comprises 14 residues. Germline CDR1 MDHEN, CDR2 SYDVKM. Trimming cost V 7 bases and J 6 bases; bases outside gene matches: 11. The assay was immunoSEQ multiplex PCR, and TCRdb's table has in-frame clones only and misses some. The sample contains tens of thousands of clones, roughly 96% of which appear only once. The chain couples TRBV28 to TRBJ1-2, with 7 bases identical to TRBD1. Sequenced material: PBMCs. This clonotype was sampled from a man in his late teens or twenties in good health and CMV-seronegative. CDR3 DNA sequence: TGTGCCAGCACCACGACAGGGAATTCCGATGGCTACACCTTC. Encoded protein: CASTTTGNSDGYTF.